Listed below are T cell receptor beta chains from one sample, sequenced in a study of cytomegalovirus exposure and HLA in healthy donors. The assay was immunoSEQ multiplex PCR, and TCRdb's table has in-frame clones only and misses some. The data show approximately 140,000 clones, around 69% seen once. Sequenced material: PBMCs. Receptors originate from a human donor in good health. Both conserved end residues are part of each CDR3. The D gene is left open where the match is weak. Where a row states a size, it is once, few, many or the class of an expanded clone; other rows omit it.

v_gene: TRBV28
j_gene: TRBJ1-2
d_gene: NA
abundance: NA
CDR3nt: TGTGCCAGCAGTCAATATGGCTACACCTTC
CDR3aa: CASSQYGYTF

v_gene: TRBV5-4
j_gene: TRBJ1-3
d_gene: NA
abundance: NA
CDR3nt: TGTGCCAGCAGCTTGGCGGGGGTGTCTGGAAACACCATATATTTT
CDR3aa: CASSLAGVSGNTIYF

v_gene: TRBV19
j_gene: TRBJ1-1
d_gene: TRBD1
abundance: NA
CDR3nt: TGTGCCAGTAGTACCGTCGGGACAGGGGTGACTGAAGCTTTCTTT
CDR3aa: CASSTVGTGVTEAFF

v_gene: TRBV5-4
j_gene: TRBJ2-5
d_gene: NA
abundance: NA
CDR3nt: TGTGCCAGCAGCTTGGTCCCGGGGATGGGGGAGACCCAGTACTTC
CDR3aa: CASSLVPGMGETQYF

v_gene: TRBV5-4
j_gene: TRBJ2-5
d_gene: TRBD2
abundance: NA
CDR3nt: TGTGCCAGCAGCTTTGGACTAGCCCAAGAGACCCAGTACTTC
CDR3aa: CASSFGLAQETQYF

v_gene: TRBV5-1
j_gene: TRBJ2-1
d_gene: TRBD1
abundance: NA
CDR3nt: TGCGCCAGCAGTGACAGGGGTGGTAATGAGCAGTTCTTC
CDR3aa: CASSDRGGNEQFF

v_gene: TRBV6-1
j_gene: TRBJ2-7
d_gene: TRBD1
abundance: NA
CDR3nt: TGTGCCAGCAGTGAAATAGACAGGGTTACAGCCCCCTACGAGCAGTACTTC
CDR3aa: CASSEIDRVTAPYEQYF

v_gene: TRBV5-4
j_gene: TRBJ1-3
d_gene: TRBD1
abundance: NA
CDR3nt: TGTGCCAGCAGCACAGGGGATAAAACATGGGGAAACACCATATATTTT
CDR3aa: CASSTGDKTWGNTIYF

v_gene: TRBV5-6
j_gene: TRBJ2-5
d_gene: TRBD2
abundance: NA
CDR3nt: TGTGCCAGCAGCTTGGACGGGAGGGAAGAGACCCAGTACTTC
CDR3aa: CASSLDGREETQYF

v_gene: TRBV28
j_gene: TRBJ2-7
d_gene: NA
abundance: NA
CDR3nt: TGTGCCAGCAGGCCCGGGGGTTCGGCCTACGAGCAGTACTTC
CDR3aa: CASRPGGSAYEQYF

v_gene: TRBV6-1
j_gene: TRBJ2-2
d_gene: TRBD2
abundance: few
CDR3nt: TGTGCCAGCAGTGAAGCATGGCGGGGGGGAGGCACCGGGGAGCTGTTTTTT
CDR3aa: CASSEAWRGGGTGELFF

v_gene: TRBV7-9
j_gene: TRBJ2-1
d_gene: NA
abundance: NA
CDR3nt: TGTGCCAGCACCACTAAACCTGTAGAGCAGTTCTTC
CDR3aa: CASTTKPVEQFF

v_gene: TRBV7-6
j_gene: TRBJ2-1
d_gene: TRBD2
abundance: NA
CDR3nt: TGTGCCAGCAGCTTAGCTCGCGGAGCGGGAGGGCTCGGCTCCTACAATGAGCAGTTCTTC
CDR3aa: CASSLARGAGGLGSYNEQFF

v_gene: TRBV5-1
j_gene: TRBJ2-5
d_gene: TRBD2
abundance: NA
CDR3nt: TGCGCCAGCAGCTTGGTGCCGGGGGGGCAAGAGACCCAGTACTTC
CDR3aa: CASSLVPGGQETQYF

v_gene: TRBV5-1
j_gene: TRBJ2-5
d_gene: NA
abundance: once
CDR3nt: TGCGCCAGCAGCTTGGCCATGAGCTCTCAAGAGACCCAGTACTTC
CDR3aa: CASSLAMSSQETQYF

v_gene: TRBV5-6
j_gene: TRBJ2-1
d_gene: TRBD1
abundance: NA
CDR3nt: TGTGCCAGCAGCTTTGGGACAGGGGCCAACAGGGAGCAGTTCTTC
CDR3aa: CASSFGTGANREQFF

v_gene: TRBV7-6
j_gene: TRBJ2-1
d_gene: TRBD1
abundance: NA
CDR3nt: TGTGCCAGCAGCCGCACCTCCGGGACAGGACGACTTAGTTCGGTCAATGAGCAGTTCTTC
CDR3aa: CASSRTSGTGRLSSVNEQFF

v_gene: TRBV7-3
j_gene: TRBJ2-1
d_gene: TRBD2
abundance: NA
CDR3nt: TGTGCCAGCAGCTTCCTGCCACTAGCGGGAGGAGGCAATGAGCAGTTCTTC
CDR3aa: CASSFLPLAGGGNEQFF

v_gene: TRBV29-1
j_gene: TRBJ1-1
d_gene: NA
abundance: NA
CDR3nt: TGCAGCGTGGCAAAGAACAGAGATTTCCCGAACACTGAAGCTTTCTTT
CDR3aa: CSVAKNRDFPNTEAFF

v_gene: TRBV11-2
j_gene: TRBJ2-7
d_gene: NA
abundance: NA
CDR3nt: TGTGCCAGCAGCCTTCGAGGGGGGGCCACCTACGAGCAGTACTTC
CDR3aa: CASSLRGGATYEQYF

v_gene: TRBV19
j_gene: TRBJ1-1
d_gene: NA
abundance: NA
CDR3nt: TGTGCCAGTAGTATCCTGCCCGGGGACTGGAACACTGAAGCTTTCTTT
CDR3aa: CASSILPGDWNTEAFF

v_gene: TRBV20-1
j_gene: TRBJ1-1
d_gene: NA
abundance: few
CDR3nt: TGCAGTGCTAGTGGTTTGGCCCGAGCTTTCTTT
CDR3aa: CSASGLARAFF

v_gene: TRBV2
j_gene: TRBJ2-3
d_gene: TRBD2
abundance: NA
CDR3nt: TGTGCCAGCAAAGACCTTCTAGCGGGGACGCAGTATTTT
CDR3aa: CASKDLLAGTQYF

v_gene: TRBV7-3
j_gene: TRBJ1-5
d_gene: NA
abundance: NA
CDR3nt: TGTGCCAGCAGCTTTAACAGGTTCTACGTGGGCAATCAGCCCCAGCATTTT
CDR3aa: CASSFNRFYVGNQPQHF

v_gene: TRBV6-6
j_gene: TRBJ2-5
d_gene: TRBD2
abundance: once
CDR3nt: TGTGCCAGCAGTTACCCAGCGGGAGTAGGAGAGACCCAGTACTTC
CDR3aa: CASSYPAGVGETQYF

v_gene: TRBV19
j_gene: TRBJ1-5
d_gene: NA
abundance: NA
CDR3nt: TGTGCCAGTAGTATCAATCAGCAGGGGAATCAGCCCCAGCATTTT
CDR3aa: CASSINQQGNQPQHF

v_gene: TRBV7-2
j_gene: TRBJ1-2
d_gene: TRBD1
abundance: NA
CDR3nt: TGTGCCAGCAGCCCCTCAGAGGGGCGACAGGGGGCGGTGAATGGCTACACCTTC
CDR3aa: CASSPSEGRQGAVNGYTF

v_gene: TRBV18
j_gene: TRBJ1-3
d_gene: TRBD1
abundance: few
CDR3nt: TGTGCCAGCTCACCGGGACAGGGCGGCTCTGGAAACACCATATATTTT
CDR3aa: CASSPGQGGSGNTIYF

v_gene: TRBV19
j_gene: TRBJ1-5
d_gene: TRBD1
abundance: NA
CDR3nt: TGTGCCAGTATGGGGACAGACAATCAGCCCCAGCATTTT
CDR3aa: CASMGTDNQPQHF

v_gene: TRBV10-2
j_gene: TRBJ2-7
d_gene: TRBD2
abundance: NA
CDR3nt: TGCGCCAGCAGTGACCAACGGACTAGCGGGAAGGGGGCCTACGAGCAGTACTTC
CDR3aa: CASSDQRTSGKGAYEQYF

v_gene: TRBV9
j_gene: TRBJ1-1
d_gene: NA
abundance: NA
CDR3nt: TGTGCCAGCAGCGCAGGACAGACTAAAGCCTTGAACACTGAAGCTTTCTTT
CDR3aa: CASSAGQTKALNTEAFF

v_gene: TRBV7-2
j_gene: TRBJ1-1
d_gene: NA
abundance: once
CDR3nt: TGTGCCAGCAGCCACAATCGGGGGGGTCAAACTGAAGCTTTCTTT
CDR3aa: CASSHNRGGQTEAFF

v_gene: TRBV27
j_gene: TRBJ2-7
d_gene: TRBD1
abundance: NA
CDR3nt: TGTGCCAGCAGTCCCAAGGGACAGCCAGCCTACGAGCAGTACTTC
CDR3aa: CASSPKGQPAYEQYF

v_gene: TRBV29-1
j_gene: TRBJ1-2
d_gene: TRBD1
abundance: NA
CDR3nt: TGCAGCTCCGAAGGACAGGGGGCGGGTGGCTACACCTTC
CDR3aa: CSSEGQGAGGYTF

v_gene: TRBV7-6
j_gene: TRBJ2-2
d_gene: TRBD1
abundance: NA
CDR3nt: TGTGCCAGCAGCCCCGGGACAGGGGGTACCGGGGAGCTGTTTTTT
CDR3aa: CASSPGTGGTGELFF

v_gene: TRBV9
j_gene: TRBJ1-1
d_gene: NA
abundance: NA
CDR3nt: TGTGCCAGCAGCCCAGAGGGGGTTCTGGGCACTGAAGCTTTCTTT
CDR3aa: CASSPEGVLGTEAFF